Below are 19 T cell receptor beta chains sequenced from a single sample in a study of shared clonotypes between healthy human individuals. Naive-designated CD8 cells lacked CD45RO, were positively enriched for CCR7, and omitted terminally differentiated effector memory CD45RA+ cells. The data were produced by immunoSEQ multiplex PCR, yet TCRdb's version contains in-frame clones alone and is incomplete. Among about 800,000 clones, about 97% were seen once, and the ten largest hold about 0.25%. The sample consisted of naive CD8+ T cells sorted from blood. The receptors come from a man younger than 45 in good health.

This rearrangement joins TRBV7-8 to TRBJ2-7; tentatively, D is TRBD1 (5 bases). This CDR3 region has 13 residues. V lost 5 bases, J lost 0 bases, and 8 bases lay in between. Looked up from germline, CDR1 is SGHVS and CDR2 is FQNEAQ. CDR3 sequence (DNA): TGTGCCAGCAGCCGTGACAGCTCCTACGAGCAGTACTTC. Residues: CASSRDSSYEQYF.

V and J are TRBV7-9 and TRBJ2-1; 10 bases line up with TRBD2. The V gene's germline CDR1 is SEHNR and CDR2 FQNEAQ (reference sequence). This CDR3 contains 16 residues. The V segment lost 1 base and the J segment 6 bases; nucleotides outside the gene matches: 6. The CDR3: CASSLGGAGGVNEQFF. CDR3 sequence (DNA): TGTGCCAGCAGCTTAGGGGGAGCGGGAGGGGTCAATGAGCAGTTCTTC.

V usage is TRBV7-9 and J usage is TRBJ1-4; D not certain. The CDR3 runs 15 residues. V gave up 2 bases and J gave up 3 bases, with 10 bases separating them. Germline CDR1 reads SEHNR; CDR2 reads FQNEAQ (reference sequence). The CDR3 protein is CASSLIPVANEKLFF. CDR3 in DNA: TGTGCCAGCAGCTTAATCCCGGTGGCTAATGAAAAACTGTTTTTT.

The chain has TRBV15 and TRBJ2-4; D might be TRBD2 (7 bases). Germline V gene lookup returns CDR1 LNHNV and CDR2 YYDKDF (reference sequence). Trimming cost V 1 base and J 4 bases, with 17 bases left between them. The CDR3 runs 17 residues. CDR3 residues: CATSRAPGGQLKNIQYF. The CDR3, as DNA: TGTGCCACCAGCAGAGCTCCGGGAGGACAGCTGAAAAACATTCAGTACTTC.

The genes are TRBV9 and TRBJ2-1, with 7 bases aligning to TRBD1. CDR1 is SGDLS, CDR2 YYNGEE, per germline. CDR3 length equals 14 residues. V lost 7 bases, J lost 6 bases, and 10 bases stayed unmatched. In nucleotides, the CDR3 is TGTGCCAGCGACTCAGGAGCAGGGGGCAATGAGCAGTTCTTC. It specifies CASDSGAGGNEQFF.

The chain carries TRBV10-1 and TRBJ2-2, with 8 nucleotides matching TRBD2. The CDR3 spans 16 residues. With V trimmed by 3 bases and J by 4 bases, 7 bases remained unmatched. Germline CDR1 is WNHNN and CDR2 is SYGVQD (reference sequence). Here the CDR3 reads CASSERGSGGTGELFF. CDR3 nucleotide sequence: TGCGCCAGCAGTGAAAGGGGGAGCGGGGGCACCGGGGAGCTGTTTTTT.

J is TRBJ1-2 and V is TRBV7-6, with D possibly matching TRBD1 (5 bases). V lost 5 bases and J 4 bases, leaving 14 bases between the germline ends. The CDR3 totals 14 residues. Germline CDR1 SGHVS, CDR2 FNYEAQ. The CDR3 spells CASSQLTGTYGYTF. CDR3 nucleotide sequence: TGTGCCAGCAGCCAACTAACCGGGACCTATGGCTACACCTTC.

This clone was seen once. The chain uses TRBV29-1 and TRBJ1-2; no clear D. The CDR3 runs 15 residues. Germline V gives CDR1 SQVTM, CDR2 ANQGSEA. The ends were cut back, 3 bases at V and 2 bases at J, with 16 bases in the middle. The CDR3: CSVDSLGRINYGYTF. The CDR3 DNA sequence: TGCAGCGTTGATTCCCTGGGCAGGATAAACTATGGCTACACCTTC.

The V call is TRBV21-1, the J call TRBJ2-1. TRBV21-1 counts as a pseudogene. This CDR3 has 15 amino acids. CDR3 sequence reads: CASSKHAGGEDEQFF. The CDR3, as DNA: TGTGCCAGCAGCAAACACGCAGGGGGGGAGGATGAGCAGTTCTTC.

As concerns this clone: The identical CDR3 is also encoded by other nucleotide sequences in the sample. The CDR3 coding sequence is TGTGCCAGCAGCGTTGCGGGGGAGACCCAGTACTTC. Amino acid sequence: CASSVAGETQYF. The V and J genes are TRBV9 and TRBJ2-5; TRBD2 is a possible D gene (6 bases). V was shortened by 2 bases and J by 5 bases, with 7 bases between the two germline ends. Germline lookup yields CDR1 SGDLS and CDR2 YYNGEE. The CDR3 sequence is 12 residues long. Supplemented by reference TRBV9 and TRBJ2-5, the full variable domain reads DSGVTQTPKHLITATGQRVTLRCSPRSGDLSVYWYQQSLDQGLQFLIQYYNGEERAKGNILERFSAQQFPDLHSELNLSSLELGDSALYFCASSVAGETQYFGPGTRLLVL.

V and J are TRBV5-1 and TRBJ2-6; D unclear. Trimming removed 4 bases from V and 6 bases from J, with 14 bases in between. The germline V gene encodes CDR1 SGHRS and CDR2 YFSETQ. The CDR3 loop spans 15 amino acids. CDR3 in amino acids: CASSAFIGVANVLTF. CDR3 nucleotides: TGCGCCAGCAGCGCATTTATCGGTGTGGCCAACGTCCTGACTTTC.

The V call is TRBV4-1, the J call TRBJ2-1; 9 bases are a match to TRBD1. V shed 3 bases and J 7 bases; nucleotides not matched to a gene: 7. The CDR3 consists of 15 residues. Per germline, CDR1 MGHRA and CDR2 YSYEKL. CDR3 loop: CASSHERTGENEQFF. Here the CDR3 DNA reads TGCGCCAGCAGCCACGAACGGACAGGGGAAAATGAGCAGTTCTTC.

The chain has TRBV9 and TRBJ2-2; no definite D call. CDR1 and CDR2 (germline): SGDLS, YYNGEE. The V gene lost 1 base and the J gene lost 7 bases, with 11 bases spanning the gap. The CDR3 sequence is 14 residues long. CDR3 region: CASSVSRLDGELFF. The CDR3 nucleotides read TGTGCCAGCAGCGTATCCCGGTTAGACGGGGAGCTGTTTTTT.

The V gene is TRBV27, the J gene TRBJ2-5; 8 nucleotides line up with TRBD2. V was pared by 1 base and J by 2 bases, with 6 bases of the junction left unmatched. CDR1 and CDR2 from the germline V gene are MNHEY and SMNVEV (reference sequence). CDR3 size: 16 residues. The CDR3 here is CASSLYRGGRQETQYF. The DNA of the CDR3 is TGTGCCAGCAGTTTATATCGGGGGGGACGACAAGAGACCCAGTACTTC.

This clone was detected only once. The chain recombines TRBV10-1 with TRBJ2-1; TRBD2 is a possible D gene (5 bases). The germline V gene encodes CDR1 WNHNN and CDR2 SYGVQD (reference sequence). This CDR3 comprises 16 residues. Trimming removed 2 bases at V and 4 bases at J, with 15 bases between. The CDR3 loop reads CASSETDGLVYNEQFF. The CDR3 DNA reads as TGCGCCAGCAGTGAGACCGACGGACTGGTATACAATGAGCAGTTCTTC.

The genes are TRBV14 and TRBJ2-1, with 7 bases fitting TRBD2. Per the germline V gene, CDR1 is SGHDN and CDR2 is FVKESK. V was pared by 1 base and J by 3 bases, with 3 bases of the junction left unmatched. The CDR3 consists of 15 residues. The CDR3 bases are TGTGCCAGCAGCCAAGGGGCGGGAGACTACAATGAGCAGTTCTTC. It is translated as CASSQGAGDYNEQFF.

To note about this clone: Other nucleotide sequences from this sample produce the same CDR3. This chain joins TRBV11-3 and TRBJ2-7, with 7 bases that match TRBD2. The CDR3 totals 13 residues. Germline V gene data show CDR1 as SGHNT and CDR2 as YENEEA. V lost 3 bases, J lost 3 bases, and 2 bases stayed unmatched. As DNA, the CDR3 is TGTGCCAGCAGCTTGGGAGGGAGCTACGAGCAGTACTTC. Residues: CASSLGGSYEQYF.

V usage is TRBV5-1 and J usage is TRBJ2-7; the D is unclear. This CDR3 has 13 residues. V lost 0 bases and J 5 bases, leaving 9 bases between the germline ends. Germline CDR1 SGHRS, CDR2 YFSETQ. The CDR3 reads CASSLASGHEQYF. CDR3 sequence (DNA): TGCGCCAGCAGCTTGGCCTCGGGCCACGAGCAGTACTTC. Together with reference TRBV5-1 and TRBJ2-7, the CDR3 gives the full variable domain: KAGVTQTPRYLIKTRGQQVTLSCSPISGHRSVSWYQQTPGQGLQFLFEYFSETQRNKGNFPGRFSGRQFSNSRSEMNVSTLELGDSALYLCASSLASGHEQYFGPGTRLTVT.

This CDR3 is CASSPDVSYEQYF. The CDR3, as DNA: TGTGCCAGCAGCCCGGACGTCTCCTACGAGCAGTACTTC. V is TRBV7-2 and J is TRBJ2-7; no clear D gene. The ends were cut back, 5 bases at V and 0 bases at J, with 8 bases in the middle. The CDR3 length is 13 residues. CDR1 and CDR2 (germline): SGHTA, FQGNSA. The full variable domain, in which reference TRBV7-2 and TRBJ2-7 provide the parts outside the CDR3, is GAGVSQSPSNKVTEKGKDVELRCDPISGHTALYWYRQSLGQGLEFLIYFQGNSAPDKSGLPSDRFSAERTGGSVSTLTIQRTQQEDSAVYLCASSPDVSYEQYFGPGTRLTVT.